These T cell receptor beta chains were read from a single sample in a study of blood T cell repertoires in COVID-19. Clones were sequenced by immunoSEQ multiplex PCR, and TCRdb holds only the in-frame ones, with some missing. The sample lists some 300,000 clones, about 90% occurring once. Input material: peripheral blood. The source of these receptors is a middle-aged woman with COVID-19, enrolled during active disease. Each CDR3 is given with its conserved first and last residue. Each record gives: CDR3 protein, V gene, clone size, J gene. Expanded clones are given a class, and other clones once, few, many or no size at all.

CASSKPTGGVSPLHF | TRBV21-1 | - | TRBJ1-6
CASSYLPGDRGNVLTF | TRBV6-5 | - | TRBJ2-6
CASSINRVGETQYF | TRBV7-2 | - | TRBJ2-5
CASSYSGGSNQPQHF | TRBV6-5 | - | TRBJ1-5
CASSARAYGYTF | TRBV2 | - | TRBJ1-2
CASSFRGGTEAFF | TRBV7-2 | - | TRBJ1-1
CASSLEGDRFDTIYF | TRBV11-2 | - | TRBJ1-3
CASSVDRTGGTDTQYF | TRBV9 | - | TRBJ2-3
CATEPDRATQIRSSPLHF | TRBV28 | - | TRBJ1-6
CASSLPPTSAGGASDTQYF | TRBV28 | - | TRBJ2-3
CASMAEQNTEAFF | TRBV2 | - | TRBJ1-1
CASSLYGGETQYF | TRBV5-6 | once | TRBJ2-5
CSAGEAEAFF | TRBV29-1 | - | TRBJ1-1
CASHPLGVTEAFF | TRBV28 | once | TRBJ1-1
CASSLIPLSAGNEQFF | TRBV7-3 | - | TRBJ2-1
CASSPRTGYNSPLHF | TRBV27 | - | TRBJ1-6
CASSYPSTGPNSPLHF | TRBV6-5 | - | TRBJ1-6
CASSLNRGTGELFF | TRBV7-2 | - | TRBJ2-2
CASSPDSIYGYTF | TRBV27 | - | TRBJ1-2
CASSFLAGAGNTIYF | TRBV28 | few | TRBJ1-3
CASSFSRVYNEQFF | TRBV11-1 | - | TRBJ2-1
CASSSTSGRTPYEQYF | TRBV28 | - | TRBJ2-7
CASTHLRREQYF | TRBV28 | - | TRBJ2-7
CASSSDRGGEKLFF | TRBV5-1 | once | TRBJ1-4
CASSQTLAGGLREQYF | TRBV3-1/TRBV3-2 | once | TRBJ2-7
CASSHTSGGTYEQYF | TRBV6-5 | - | TRBJ2-7
CASSYTDRPLGHF | TRBV6-6 | - | TRBJ1-5
CASVRDRGSDGYTF | TRBV6-5 | - | TRBJ1-2
CASSSTSGSYNEQFF | TRBV7-7 | - | TRBJ2-1
CASSVVTVGYGYTF | TRBV2 | - | TRBJ1-2
CASSPRGTGADTQYF | TRBV5-1 | - | TRBJ2-3
CASDRTGGAGELFF | TRBV6-5 | - | TRBJ2-2
CASSSMGSVTYEQYF | TRBV28 | - | TRBJ2-7
CASTPTGRGYGYTF | TRBV6-5 | - | TRBJ1-2
CASSPYNGLPGGYTF | TRBV28 | - | TRBJ1-2
CSAQTDTEAFF | TRBV20-1 | - | TRBJ1-1
CASSQGLAGGQETQYF | TRBV4-3 | few | TRBJ2-5
CASSLTGSAHNSPLHF | TRBV7-2 | - | TRBJ1-6
CASSPRGGDNSGNTIYF | TRBV6-6 | - | TRBJ1-3
CASSRWTGGTSGSLNSYEQYF | TRBV3-1/TRBV3-2 | - | TRBJ2-7